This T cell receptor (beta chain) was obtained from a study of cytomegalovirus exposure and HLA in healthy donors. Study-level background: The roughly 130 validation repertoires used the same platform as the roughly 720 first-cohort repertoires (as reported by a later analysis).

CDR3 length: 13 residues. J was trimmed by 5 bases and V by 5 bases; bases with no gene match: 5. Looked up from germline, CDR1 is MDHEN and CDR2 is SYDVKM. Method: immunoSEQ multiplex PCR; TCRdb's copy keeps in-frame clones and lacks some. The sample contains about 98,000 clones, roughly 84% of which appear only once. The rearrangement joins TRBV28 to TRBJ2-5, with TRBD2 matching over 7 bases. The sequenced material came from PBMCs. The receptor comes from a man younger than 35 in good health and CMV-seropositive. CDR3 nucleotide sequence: TGTGCCAGCAGTCGAGGGAGGGAGGAGACCCAGTACTTC. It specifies CASSRGREETQYF. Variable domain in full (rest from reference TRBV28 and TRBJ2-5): DVKVTQSSRYLVKRTGEKVFLECVQDMDHENMFWYRQDPGLGLRLIYFSYDVKMKEKGDIPEGYSVSREKKERFSLILESASTNQTSMYLCASSRGREETQYFGPGTRLLVL.